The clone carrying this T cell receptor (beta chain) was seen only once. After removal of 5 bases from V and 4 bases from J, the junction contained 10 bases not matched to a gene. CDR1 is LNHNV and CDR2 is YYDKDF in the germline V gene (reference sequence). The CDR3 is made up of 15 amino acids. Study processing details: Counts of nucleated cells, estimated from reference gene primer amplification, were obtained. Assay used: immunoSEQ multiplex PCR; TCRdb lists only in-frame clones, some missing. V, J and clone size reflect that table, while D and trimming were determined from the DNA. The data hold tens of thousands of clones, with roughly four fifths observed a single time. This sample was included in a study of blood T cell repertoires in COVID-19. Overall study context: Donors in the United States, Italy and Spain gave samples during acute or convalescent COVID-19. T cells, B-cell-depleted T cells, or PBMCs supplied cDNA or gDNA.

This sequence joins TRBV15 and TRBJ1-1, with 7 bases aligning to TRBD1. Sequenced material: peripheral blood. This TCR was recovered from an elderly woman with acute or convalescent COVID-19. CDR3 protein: CATSLTGALGTEAFF. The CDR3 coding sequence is TGTGCCACCAGCCTTACAGGGGCCTTGGGCACTGAAGCTTTCTTT.